This TCR beta chain emerged from a study of CXCR3-negative and CXCR3-positive naive CD8 T cells. UMI labels and 5' RACE were used to prepare the TRB cDNA libraries. TCRdb reprocessed the 5' RACE reads and stores each CDR3 protein as one record, lacking DNA. This sample's table reports just under 6,000 distinct CDR3 sequences. Germline V lookup: CDR1 GTSNPN, CDR2 SVGIG (reference sequence). This CDR3 has 13 residues. The study, taken as a whole, reports: For CXCR3-positive naive cells, TRB CDR3s were more hydrophobic than those of CXCR3-negative naive cells.

As regards this clonotype: Its antigen remains unknown.

The sequenced sample consisted of naive CXCR3+ CD8+ T cells from blood. As to subset: CD45RO-CCR7+CD27+CD95- naive CD8+ T cells expressing CXCR3 (TNR3+). The J gene is TRBJ1-3, the V gene TRBV30; TCRdb selects TRBD1, and the lack of DNA leaves this call unchecked. This TCR derives from a human donor in good health. Some clones in this sample may be carry-over from other donors' samples. CDR3 sequence reads: CACSGLSGNTIYF.